The present T cell receptor beta chain was sequenced within a study of blood T cell repertoires in COVID-19. Overall study context: COVID-19 samples from acute and convalescent phases originated in the United States, Italy and Spain. Sample material is recorded as cDNA or gDNA derived from T cells, B-cell-depleted T cells, or PBMCs.

Original processing methods: From reference gene primer amplification, estimates of nucleated cell counts were derived. Sequencing used immunoSEQ multiplex PCR; TCRdb keeps in-frame clones, though not all of them. Clone size and V and J calls were adopted from that table, with D and trimming inferred from the DNA. The sample holds approximately 230,000 clones; 82% are singletons and the top ten take more than 4.5%. V lost 3 bases to trimming and J lost 3 bases; unmatched junction nucleotides: 6. The CDR3 consists of 16 residues. CDR1 is KGHSH and CDR2 is LQKENI in the germline V gene. The J gene is TRBJ1-5, the V gene TRBV18, with 9 bases matching TRBD1. Material for sequencing was peripheral blood. This TCR was sampled from a woman at least 80 years old with active or convalescent COVID-19. The CDR3 loop is CASSPTGGLANQPQHF. CDR3 in DNA: TGTGCCAGCTCACCGACAGGGGGGCTTGCCAATCAGCCCCAGCATTTT. The complete variable domain, with remaining parts taken from reference TRBV18 and TRBJ1-5, reads NAGVMQNPRHLVRRRGQEARLRCSPMKGHSHVYWYRQLPEEGLKFMVYLQKENIIDESGMPKERFSAEFPKEGPSILRIQQVVRGDSAAYFCASSPTGGLANQPQHFGDGTRLSIL.